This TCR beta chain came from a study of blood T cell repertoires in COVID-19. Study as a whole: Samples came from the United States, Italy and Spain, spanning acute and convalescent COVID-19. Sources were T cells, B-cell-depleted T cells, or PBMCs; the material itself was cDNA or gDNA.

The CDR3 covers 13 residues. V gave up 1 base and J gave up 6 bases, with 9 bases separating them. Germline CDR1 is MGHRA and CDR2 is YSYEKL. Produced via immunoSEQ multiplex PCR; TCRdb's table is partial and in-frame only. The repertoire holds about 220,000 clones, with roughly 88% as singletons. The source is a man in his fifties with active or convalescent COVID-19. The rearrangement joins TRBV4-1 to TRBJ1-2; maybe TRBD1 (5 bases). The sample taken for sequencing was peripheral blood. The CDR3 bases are TGCGCCAGCAGCCAAGGGTTAGGGGATGGCTACACCTTC. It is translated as CASSQGLGDGYTF.